Shown below are 24 T cell receptor beta chains from a single sample sequenced in a study of T-cell memory formation after mild COVID-19. TCRdb redid the calling of the 5' RACE reads with MiXCR, one entry per CDR3 protein. The sample carries fewer than 90,000 distinct CDR3 sequences, 13% recorded once. Sequencing was carried out using PBMCs or a T cell subset sorted from them (not recorded which). These receptors came from a man between 18 and 29 years old who had mild COVID-19 (a few samples of this study predate the infection). Cell type and time point are not known.

This clonotype was seen only a few times. The V call is TRBV29-1, the J call TRBJ2-3; D assignment may be TRBD1 or TRBD2 (6 bases each). The length of the CDR3 is 16 residues. V was cut by 0 bases and J by 4 bases, with 17 bases left in between. Germline V lookup: CDR1 SQVTM, CDR2 ANQGSEA. CDR3 sequence reads: CSVEDLAGHLADTQYF. For the CDR3, the DNA is TGCAGCGTTGAAGATCTTGCGGGACATCTCGCAGATACGCAGTATTTT.

This clonotype came up a few times. The gene calls are TRBV10-1 and TRBJ2-1; D uncertain. V lost 9 bases to trimming and J lost 10 bases, with 16 bases between them. CDR1 and CDR2 (germline): WNHNN, SYGVQD (reference sequence). The CDR3 totals 12 residues. The CDR3 sequence: CARGSRSPEQFF. The CDR3 coding sequence is TGCGCCAGGGGAAGTAGAAGTCCGGAGCAGTTCTTC.

This clonotype was seen a few times. This chain links TRBV20-1 with TRBJ2-3; 8 positions agree with TRBD2. The V segment lost 6 bases and the J segment 3 bases; nucleotides outside the gene matches: 20. Per the germline V gene, CDR1 is DFQATT and CDR2 is SNEGSKA (reference sequence). This CDR3 is 18 amino acids long. DNA of the CDR3: TGCAGTGCCGCCCCGGGGGGGCCGGCGGCAGTAAGAACAGATACGCAGTATTTT. It codes for CSAAPGGPAAVRTDTQYF.

The chain is built from TRBV12-3 or TRBV12-4 and TRBJ1-2; D remains ambiguous. Trimming removed 5 bases from V and 0 bases from J, with 16 bases in between. The CDR3 totals 16 residues. Here the CDR3 reads CASSPPQYGANYGYTF. The CDR3 region has the DNA TGTGCCAGCAGTCCTCCACAGTACGGAGCTAACTATGGCTACACCTTC.

This clonotype was observed a few times. This sequence joins TRBV27 and TRBJ1-6; perhaps TRBD1 as D (5 bases). The V end was cut by 6 bases, the J end by 8 bases, with 14 bases between. Germline lookup yields CDR1 MNHEY and CDR2 SMNVEV (reference sequence). The length of the CDR3 is 14 residues. The CDR3 DNA follows: TGTGCCAGCAGGAAAGGGGTGCAGGATTCACCCCTCCACTTT. Protein sequence: CASRKGVQDSPLHF.

In this sample, this clonotype turned up many times. The gene calls are TRBV10-2 and TRBJ2-1, with a weak D call TRBD1 (5 bases). The ends were cut back, 6 bases at V and 0 bases at J, with 9 bases in the middle. The CDR3 is 14 residues long. The germline V gene encodes CDR1 WSHSY and CDR2 SAAADI. CDR3 DNA sequence: TGCGCCAGCAGGACAGACAGCTCCTACAATGAGCAGTTCTTC. Translated, it gives CASRTDSSYNEQFF.

In this sample, this clonotype turned up a few times. The V call is TRBV28, the J call TRBJ2-7; D perhaps matches TRBD1 (5 bases). Trimming took off 2 bases at V and 5 bases at J, with 16 bases between the two ends. The germline gives CDR1 MDHEN, CDR2 SYDVKM. CDR3 length equals 15 residues. CDR3 nucleotide sequence: TGTGCCAGCAGTTTAACGCTAGGGGTTATGGACGAGCAGTACGTC. This encodes CASSLTLGVMDEQYV.

There are a few counts of this clonotype. This chain links TRBV4-1 with TRBJ2-3; TRBD2 might be the D (6 bases). The V end lost 1 base, the J end lost 4 bases, and 9 bases lay between the germline ends. Germline V gene data show CDR1 as MGHRA and CDR2 as YSYEKL. This CDR3 is built from 14 residues. DNA of the CDR3: TGCGCCAGCAGCCAAGTGGAGGGACCAGATACGCAGTATTTT. Its translation: CASSQVEGPDTQYF.

This clonotype was observed at least ten times. The chain couples TRBV6-1 to TRBJ1-2; TRBD1 agrees at 8 bases. CDR3 length: 12 amino acids. V lost 10 bases, J lost 8 bases, and 9 bases stayed unmatched. Germline CDR1 MNHNS, CDR2 SASEGT. The CDR3 region is CATDGQGRGYTF. DNA of the CDR3: TGTGCCACGGACGGACAGGGTCGGGGCTACACCTTC.

This clonotype showed up just a few times. This chain links TRBV15 with TRBJ2-1; D is possibly TRBD2 (5 bases). V was cut by 5 bases and J by 14 bases, with 19 bases left in between. CDR3 size: 13 residues. Germline V gene lookup returns CDR1 LNHNV and CDR2 YYDKDF (reference sequence). The CDR3 is CATSRRTGQEEFF. CDR3 nucleotides: TGTGCCACCAGCCGAAGGACTGGCCAGGAAGAGTTCTTC.

The CDR3 bases are TGTGCCAGCAGGCCTTGGGGACAGGGGGAGATAGATACGCAGTATTTT. Translating gives CASRPWGQGEIDTQYF. The chain recombines TRBV12-3 or TRBV12-4 with TRBJ2-3, with TRBD1 identical over 11 bases. The CDR3 loop spans 16 amino acids. V lost 6 bases and J lost 5; bases outside the gene matches: 10.

The chain uses TRBV15 and TRBJ1-3; 9 bases fit TRBD1. Germline V CDR1 and CDR2: LNHNV, YYDKDF (reference sequence). This CDR3 is built from 15 residues. After removal of 3 bases from V and 2 bases from J, the junction contained 2 bases not matched to a gene. Here the CDR3 reads CATSSDRGTGNTIYF. The CDR3 nucleotides read TGTGCCACCAGCAGTGACAGGGGGACTGGAAACACCATATATTTT.

This clonotype was seen ten or more times. The rearrangement uses TRBV12-3 or TRBV12-4 and TRBJ2-3, with TRBD2 matching 9 bases. The V segment lost 5 bases and the J segment 2 bases; nucleotides outside the gene matches: 11. The CDR3 sequence is 17 residues long. CDR3 amino acids: CASSKAGGGGLTDTQYF. DNA for the CDR3: TGTGCCAGCAGTAAAGCAGGCGGGGGGGGACTCACAGATACGCAGTATTTT.

This clonotype was seen a few times. V usage is TRBV12-3 or TRBV12-4 and J usage is TRBJ2-7; perhaps TRBD1 as D (6 bases). There are 13 residues in the CDR3. The V end lost 6 bases, the J end lost 2 bases, and 11 bases lay between the germline ends. The CDR3 DNA is TGTGCCAGCAGGCCGGGACAAGCCTACGAGCAGTACTTC. As protein: CASRPGQAYEQYF.

At least ten counts were recorded for this clonotype. The chain has TRBV27 and TRBJ1-1; TRBD1 aligns across 7 bases. The CDR3 spans 16 residues. Trimming removed 6 bases from V and 1 base from J; junction bases left unmatched: 11. CDR1 and CDR2 from the germline V gene are MNHEY and SMNVEV (reference sequence). The CDR3 coding sequence is TGTGCCAGCAGCCCCGCCCGCCGGGACAGGAACACTGAAGCTTTCTTT. It codes for CASSPARRDRNTEAFF.

The V and J genes are TRBV5-6 and TRBJ2-3, with D perhaps matching TRBD2 (5 bases). CDR1 is SGHDT and CDR2 is YYEEEE in the germline V gene. The CDR3 runs to 14 residues. Trimming left V 6 bases short and J 1 base short, with 12 bases between. Here the CDR3 reads CASKLWERTDTQYF. CDR3 nucleotides: TGTGCCAGCAAATTGTGGGAGCGCACAGATACGCAGTATTTT.

This clonotype occurred a few times. The J gene is TRBJ2-3, the V gene TRBV19; D might be TRBD2 (7 bases). This CDR3 has 13 amino acids. Trimming stripped 11 bases from V and 2 bases from J, with 14 bases between. The germline V gene has CDR1 LNHDA and CDR2 SQIVND (reference sequence). In nucleotides, the CDR3 is TGTGCCCCTACGGGGGGCAACACAGATACGCAGTATTTT. Protein product: CAPTGGNTDTQYF.

This clonotype was observed at least ten times. The V gene is TRBV20-1, the J gene TRBJ2-1, with a weak D call TRBD2 (6 bases). The CDR3 length is 13 residues. Germline V gives CDR1 DFQATT, CDR2 SNEGSKA (reference sequence). Trimming took 5 bases from V and 3 from J, leaving 11 bases between them. The CDR3: CSAFQRVYNEQFF. CDR3 nucleotides: TGCAGTGCTTTTCAGCGGGTCTACAATGAGCAGTTCTTC.

In this sample, this clonotype turned up a few times. The chain links TRBV5-8 to TRBJ2-7; D may be TRBD1 (5 bases). The V gene's germline CDR1 is SGHTS and CDR2 YDEGEE. V lost 2 bases and J lost 7, with 16 bases in between. The CDR3 extends over 14 amino acids. The CDR3 reads CASSLRGPPREQYF. CDR3 DNA: TGTGCCAGCAGCTTAAGGGGCCCCCCTCGAGAGCAGTACTTC.

This clonotype came up a few times. This chain uses TRBV15 with TRBJ1-5; D is unclear. Germline assignment: CDR1 LNHNV and CDR2 YYDKDF (reference sequence). Trimming took off 1 base at V and 2 bases at J, with 12 bases between the two ends. The CDR3 is 16 amino acids. This CDR3 is CATSRVLPAGNQPQHF. DNA of the CDR3: TGTGCCACCAGCAGAGTCCTCCCGGCGGGCAATCAGCCCCAGCATTTT.

A few counts support this clonotype. The rearrangement links TRBV7-8 to TRBJ2-7, with D possibly TRBD2 on 5 matching bases. CDR3 length: 13 residues. CDR1 and CDR2 from the germline V gene are SGHVS and FQNEAQ. V lost 5 bases to trimming and J lost 2 bases, with 10 bases between them. CDR3 region: CASSPGIPYEQYF. The CDR3 coding sequence is TGTGCCAGCAGCCCCGGGATCCCCTACGAGCAGTACTTC.

This clonotype was found a few times. CDR3 nucleotide sequence: TGCAGTGCTAGCACTAGCGAACGCACAGATACGCAGTATTTT. Protein product: CSASTSERTDTQYF. The chain uses TRBV20-1 and TRBJ2-3; 7 bases are shared with TRBD2. Germline V lookup: CDR1 DFQATT, CDR2 SNEGSKA (reference sequence). The CDR3 totals 14 residues. V shed 3 bases, J shed 1 base, and the junction held 4 bases outside the gene matches.

This clonotype has just a few counts. This chain uses TRBV12-3 or TRBV12-4 with TRBJ1-2; 10 bases match TRBD1. V lost 6 bases and J lost 3; bases outside the gene matches: 1. CDR3 size: 13 residues. The CDR3 coding sequence is TGTGCCAGCAGGACAGGGGGCGACTATGGCTACACCTTC. It codes for CASRTGGDYGYTF.

A few counts support this clonotype. This rearrangement joins TRBV7-2 to TRBJ2-2; D unresolved. The CDR3 runs 14 residues. V gave up 5 bases and J gave up 1 base, with 8 bases separating them. Per germline, CDR1 SGHTA and CDR2 FQGNSA. The CDR3 DNA is TGTGCCAGCAGCCCCTCCGGGAACACCGGGGAGCTGTTTTTT. It is translated as CASSPSGNTGELFF.